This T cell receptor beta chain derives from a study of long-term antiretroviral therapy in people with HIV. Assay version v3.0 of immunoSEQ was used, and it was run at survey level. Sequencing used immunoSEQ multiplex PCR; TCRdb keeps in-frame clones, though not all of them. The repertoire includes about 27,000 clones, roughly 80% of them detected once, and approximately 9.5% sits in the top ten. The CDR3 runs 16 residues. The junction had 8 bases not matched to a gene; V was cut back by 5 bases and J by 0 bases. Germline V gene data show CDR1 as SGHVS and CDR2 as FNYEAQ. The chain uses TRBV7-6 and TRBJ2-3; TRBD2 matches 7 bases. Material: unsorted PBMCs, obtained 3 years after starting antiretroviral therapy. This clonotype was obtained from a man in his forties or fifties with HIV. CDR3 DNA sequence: TGTGCCAGCAGCCCCCCGGCGGGAGAAAGCACAGATACGCAGTATTTT. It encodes CASSPPAGESTDTQYF. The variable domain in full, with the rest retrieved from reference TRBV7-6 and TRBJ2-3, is GAGVSQSPRYKVTKRGQDVALRCDPISGHVSLYWYRQALGQGPEFLTYFNYEAQQDKSGLPNDRFSAERPEGSISTLTIQRTEQRDSAMYRCASSPPAGESTDTQYFGPGTRLTVL.